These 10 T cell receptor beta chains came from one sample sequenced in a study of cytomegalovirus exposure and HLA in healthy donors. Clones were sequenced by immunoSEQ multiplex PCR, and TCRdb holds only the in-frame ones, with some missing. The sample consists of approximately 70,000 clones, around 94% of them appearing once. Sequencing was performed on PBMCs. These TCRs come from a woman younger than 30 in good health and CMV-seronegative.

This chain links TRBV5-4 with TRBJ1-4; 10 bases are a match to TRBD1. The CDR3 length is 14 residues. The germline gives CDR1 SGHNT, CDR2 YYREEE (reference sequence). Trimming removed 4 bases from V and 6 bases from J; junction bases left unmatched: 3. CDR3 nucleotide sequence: TGTGCCAGCAGCCGACAGGGGGCGGATGAAAAACTGTTTTTT. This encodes CASSRQGADEKLFF.

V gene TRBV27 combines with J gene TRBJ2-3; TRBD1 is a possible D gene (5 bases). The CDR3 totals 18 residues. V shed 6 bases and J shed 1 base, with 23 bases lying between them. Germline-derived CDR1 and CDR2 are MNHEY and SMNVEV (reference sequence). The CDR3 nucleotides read TGTGCCAGCAGGCGTAGGCCGGTTCCATGGGGCGGCACAGATACGCAGTATTTT. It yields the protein CASRRRPVPWGGTDTQYF.

DNA of the CDR3: TGTGCCAGCAGCTTAGAGGGGCGGTACGCAAACTACGAGCAGTACTTC. Amino acid sequence: CASSLEGRYANYEQYF. The J gene is TRBJ2-7, the V gene TRBV11-2, with D possibly matching TRBD1 (5 bases). Trimming shortened V by 0 bases and J by 3 bases, and 15 bases separated the two germline ends. This CDR3 region has 16 residues. Germline loops: CDR1 SGHAT, CDR2 FQNNGV.

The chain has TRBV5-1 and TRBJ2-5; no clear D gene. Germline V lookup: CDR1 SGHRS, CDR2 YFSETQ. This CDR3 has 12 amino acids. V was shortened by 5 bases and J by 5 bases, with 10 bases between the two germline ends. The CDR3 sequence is CASRLEMETQYF. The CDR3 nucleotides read TGCGCCAGCAGGCTAGAGATGGAGACCCAGTACTTC.

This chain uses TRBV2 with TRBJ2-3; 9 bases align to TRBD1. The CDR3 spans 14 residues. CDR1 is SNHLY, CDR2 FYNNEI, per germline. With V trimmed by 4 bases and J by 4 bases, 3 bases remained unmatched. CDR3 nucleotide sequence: TGTGCCAGCAGTGTACAGGGGGCCGCAGATACGCAGTATTTT. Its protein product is CASSVQGAADTQYF.

CDR3 DNA sequence: TGCGCCAGCAGCTTTGGACAGAACACTGAAGCTTTCTTT. Protein sequence: CASSFGQNTEAFF. The genes are TRBV5-1 and TRBJ1-1; perhaps TRBD1 as D (5 bases). The CDR3 contains 13 residues. The V end lost 2 bases, the J end lost 1 base, and 6 bases lay between the germline ends. Per germline, CDR1 SGHRS and CDR2 YFSETQ.

The CDR3 DNA reads as TGTGCCAGCAGTCCACAGACACCCCCCTATGGCTACACCTTC. It specifies CASSPQTPPYGYTF. The chain uses TRBV27 and TRBJ1-2, with D unresolved. This CDR3 spans 14 amino acids. The germline CDR1 and CDR2 sequences are MNHEY and SMNVEV (reference sequence). The V and J ends lost 5 bases and 4 bases respectively, with 14 bases between them.

The CDR3 reads CAWSTGAFYYGYTF. The DNA of the CDR3 is TGTGCCTGGTCGACAGGGGCCTTTTACTATGGCTACACCTTC. The chain recombines TRBV30 with TRBJ1-2; 8 bases are shared with TRBD1. The germline CDR1 and CDR2 sequences are GTSNPN and SVGIG (reference sequence). This CDR3 is built from 14 residues. Trimming at V came to 5 bases and at J to 3 bases, leaving 8 bases not matched to a gene.

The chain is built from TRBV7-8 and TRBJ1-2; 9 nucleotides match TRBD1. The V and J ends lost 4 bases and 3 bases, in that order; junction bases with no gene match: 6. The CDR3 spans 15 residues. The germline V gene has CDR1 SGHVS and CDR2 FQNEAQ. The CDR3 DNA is TGTGCCAGCAGCTACCGGGACAGGGCCGACTATGGCTACACCTTC. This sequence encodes CASSYRDRADYGYTF.

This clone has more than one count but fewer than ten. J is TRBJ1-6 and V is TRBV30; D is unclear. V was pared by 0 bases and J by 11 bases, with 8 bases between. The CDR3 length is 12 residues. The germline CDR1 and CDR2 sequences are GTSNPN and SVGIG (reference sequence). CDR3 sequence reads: CAWSVTGAPLHF. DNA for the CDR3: TGTGCCTGGAGTGTCACCGGGGCACCCCTCCACTTT.